This entry features one T cell receptor (beta chain) sequence. This sample is part of a study of blood T cell repertoires in COVID-19. For the study at large: Some COVID-19 samples were acute and others convalescent; all came from the United States, Italy and Spain.

Measured with immunoSEQ multiplex PCR; TCRdb has only the in-frame clones, and not every one. The sample lists 330,000 or so clones; about 90% were seen once. Germline CDR1 WNHNN, CDR2 SYGVQD (reference sequence). V shed 6 bases, J shed 5 bases, and the junction held 4 bases outside the gene matches. The CDR3 sequence is 13 residues long. V gene TRBV10-1 combines with J gene TRBJ2-7; 10 positions match TRBD1. The source of this sequence is a man in his forties or fifties in a cohort exposed to, infected with or recovered from COVID-19 (not recorded which). The sample taken for sequencing was PBMCs or T cells enriched from blood (not recorded which). CDR3 sequence reads: CASRRDRGHEQYF. CDR3 coding DNA: TGCGCCAGCAGGAGGGACAGGGGCCACGAGCAGTACTTC.